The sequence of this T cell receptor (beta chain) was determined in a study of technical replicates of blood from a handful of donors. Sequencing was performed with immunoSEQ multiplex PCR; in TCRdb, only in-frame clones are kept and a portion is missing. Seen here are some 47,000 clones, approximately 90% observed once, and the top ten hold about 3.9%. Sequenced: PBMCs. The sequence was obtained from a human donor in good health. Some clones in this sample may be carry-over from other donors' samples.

CDR3: CASSQALAGGLSEQFF. CDR3 DNA: TGCGCCAGCAGCCAAGCACTAGCGGGGGGGTTGAGTGAGCAGTTCTTC. The V call is TRBV4-3, the J call TRBJ2-1; 13 positions agree with TRBD2. Germline V gene lookup returns CDR1 LGHNA and CDR2 YSLEER. After removal of 1 base from V and 9 bases from J, the junction contained 6 bases not matched to a gene. This CDR3 spans 16 amino acids.